This TCR beta chain was sequenced during a study of shared clonotypes between healthy human individuals. As for the study in general: CD8 memory received one plate per donor, CD8 naive two, CD4 memory three and CD4 naive three.

Clones were read by immunoSEQ multiplex PCR, and TCRdb kept only the in-frame ones, dropping some. The top ten clones hold more than 0.1% of a sample with roughly 2 million clones, 90% to 95% of them seen once. Overall study results and limits: Some naive CD4 clonotypes, 5% to 5.5%, turned up in common across several donors.

In this sample, this clone turned up once. Its antigen is undetermined. This receptor was identified in a young man in good health. Sequenced: naive CD4+ T cells sorted from blood. Sample subset: CD45RA+ positively selected.

This CDR3 reads CSVETGTETQYF. Here the CDR3 DNA reads TGCAGCGTTGAGACGGGGACGGAGACCCAGTACTTC. The rearrangement uses TRBV29-1 and TRBJ2-5; the D gene could be TRBD1 or TRBD2 (5 bases each). Germline lookup yields CDR1 SQVTM and CDR2 ANQGSEA. The CDR3 is 12 amino acids. Trimming shortened V by 3 bases and J by 5 bases, and 10 bases separated the two germline ends.